This entry describes one TCR beta chain. This entry belongs to a study of blood T cell repertoires in COVID-19. Study-level background: Whether acute or convalescent, the COVID-19 samples came from the United States, Italy and Spain. The analysed material was cDNA or gDNA that came from T cells, B-cell-depleted T cells, or PBMCs.

Trimming at V came to 4 bases and at J to 5 bases, leaving 4 bases not matched to a gene. The CDR3 loop spans 13 amino acids. Germline V gene sequence: CDR1 SNHLY, CDR2 FYNNEI. As originally analysed: Cell counts per sample came from amplifying reference gene primers. Using immunoSEQ multiplex PCR, the repertoire was profiled, and TCRdb retains in-frame clones only, with some absent. The V and J calls and the clone size are those of that table, but D and trimming were determined from the DNA. The sample shows 100,000 or so clones, 84% of them seen only once. The chain employs TRBV2 and TRBJ2-5; 7 bases match TRBD2. The sequencing sample was made of peripheral blood. The clonotype was recovered from a man in his forties with active or convalescent COVID-19. CDR3 DNA sequence: TGTGCCAGCAGTGGGACTAGGGACGAGACCCAGTACTTC. This encodes CASSGTRDETQYF.